Listed below are T cell receptor beta chains from one sample, sequenced in a study of technical replicates of blood from a few donors. The assay was immunoSEQ multiplex PCR, and TCRdb's table has in-frame clones only and misses some. The top ten clones hold around 5.1% of a sample with 55,000 to 70,000 clones, around 92% of them seen once. Sequenced input: PBMCs. The receptors here all came from a human donor in good health. Some clones in this sample may be carry-over from other donors' samples. CDR3s include the opening cysteine and the closing phenylalanine or tryptophan. Each record gives: V gene, CDR3 length, clone size, J gene, D gene, CDR3 protein, CDR3 DNA. The D gene is left open where the match is weak. Clone size appears in some rows only: once, few, many, or a class for an expanded clone.

TRBV5-1,15,-,TRBJ1-2,-,CASSLGRAVDYGYTF,TGCGCCAGCAGCTTGGGCAGGGCAGTGGACTATGGCTACACCTTC
TRBV27,13,-,TRBJ1-2,TRBD1,CASGQGGLYGYTF,TGTGCCAGCGGACAGGGGGGGCTCTATGGCTACACCTTC
TRBV11-1,13,-,TRBJ1-2,-,CASSLAGNYGYTF,TGTGCCAGCAGCTTAGCCGGGAACTATGGCTACACCTTC
TRBV18,14,-,TRBJ2-7,-,CASSPPAGTNEQYF,TGTGCCAGCTCACCCCCAGCGGGTACCAACGAGCAGTACTTC
TRBV5-5,16,-,TRBJ2-7,TRBD2,CASSPGTSGGAYEQYF,TGTGCCAGCAGCCCGGGGACTAGCGGGGGGGCCTACGAGCAGTACTTC
TRBV9,14,once,TRBJ2-6,-,CASSAGFGANVLTF,TGTGCCAGCAGCGCGGGGTTCGGGGCCAACGTCCTGACTTTC
TRBV7-9,14,-,TRBJ1-6,TRBD1,CASSLGDSNSPLHF,TGTGCCAGCAGCTTAGGGGACAGCAATTCACCCCTCCACTTT
TRBV30,14,-,TRBJ2-7,TRBD1,CAWSGGQGADEQYF,TGTGCCTGGAGTGGGGGACAGGGGGCAGACGAGCAGTACTTC
TRBV15,14,once,TRBJ1-4,-,CATSRGQFNEKLFF,TGTGCCACCAGCAGAGGACAGTTTAATGAAAAACTGTTTTTT
TRBV29-1,18,-,TRBJ2-7,TRBD2,CSVEAPGTSGGAPHEQYF,TGCAGCGTTGAAGCTCCCGGGACTAGCGGGGGGGCCCCCCACGAGCAGTACTTC
TRBV7-9,16,-,TRBJ1-3,-,CASSLGAGLHGNTIYF,TGTGCCAGCAGCTTAGGTGCGGGACTTCATGGAAACACCATATATTTT
TRBV13,13,-,TRBJ2-1,TRBD2,CASTAGGNGEQFF,TGTGCCAGCACGGCGGGAGGGAACGGTGAGCAGTTCTTC
TRBV2,12,-,TRBJ2-5,-,CASRSQGETQYF,TGTGCCAGCAGGAGCCAGGGAGAGACCCAGTACTTC
TRBV7-9,12,once,TRBJ1-2,-,CATGQGSYGYTF,TGTGCCACCGGGCAAGGGAGCTATGGCTACACCTTC
TRBV5-4,13,-,TRBJ2-1,-,CASSRQSFNEQFF,TGTGCCAGCAGCAGACAGAGTTTCAATGAGCAGTTCTTC